What follows describes a single T cell receptor (beta chain). The data were taken from a study of shared clonotypes between healthy human individuals. Study-level information: Each donor's CD4 naive and CD4 memory cells filled three plates apiece, CD8 naive two, and CD8 memory one.

Germline V CDR1 and CDR2: SGHAT, FQNNGV. The trim removed 3 bases at V and 6 bases at J, leaving 5 bases unmatched. CDR3 length: 14 amino acids. A CD45RA-negative memory subset and a CD45RA+ naive subset were separated from the CD4+ cells. TCRdb's copy holds only in-frame clones and misses some; the assay was immunoSEQ multiplex PCR. The repertoire includes some 2.3 million clones, approximately 93% of them detected once, and about 0.37% sits in the top ten. Material: naive CD4+ T cells from PBMCs. Documented subset: CD45RA+ positively selected. The chain recombines TRBV11-2 with TRBJ2-7; 10 bases are shared with TRBD1. The origin of this receptor is a young man in good health. Some clones in this sample may be carry-over from other donors' samples. The CDR3 DNA is TGTGCCAGCAGCTTCTCCGGGACAGGGGTCGAGCAGTACTTC. This gives the protein CASSFSGTGVEQYF.